The rows below give T cell receptor beta chains drawn from one sample of a study of blood T cell repertoires in COVID-19. Only in-frame clones appear in the TCRdb table, and some are missing; sequencing was by immunoSEQ multiplex PCR. The repertoire has some 300,000 clones, about 89% of them found once; the top ten carry about 1.7%. Sequenced input: PBMCs or T cells enriched from blood (not recorded which). These receptor sequences come from a woman in her 40s who had recovered from COVID-19. Both conserved end residues are part of each CDR3. The D gene is left open where the match is weak. Clone size is not always given. Where it is, it says once, few, many or a class for expanded clones.

TRBJ1-2	NA	NA	TRBV4-1	TGCGCCAGCAAAAGACCGGGACAAGTTAACTATGGCTACACCTTC	CASKRPGQVNYGYTF
TRBJ2-1	TRBD1	NA	TRBV19	TGTGCCAGTAGTGCCCCCGGGACAGGGGGTGGGATTGAGCAGTTCTTC	CASSAPGTGGGIEQFF
TRBJ2-2	TRBD2	NA	TRBV10-1	TGCGCCAGCAGTCTCACTAGCGGGAAAGGGTCCGGGGAGCTGTTTTTT	CASSLTSGKGSGELFF
TRBJ2-7	TRBD2	NA	TRBV14	TGTGCCAGCAGCCGAATGATACTAGCGGGAGGGCCCGGTGAGCAGTACTTC	CASSRMILAGGPGEQYF
TRBJ1-4	NA	NA	TRBV7-9	TGTGCCAGCAGCTTAGGTGTGGGGGCAGATGAAAAACTGTTTTTT	CASSLGVGADEKLFF
TRBJ2-4	NA	NA	TRBV4-3	TGCGCCAGCAGCCAGGACCGGGGGAACATTCAGTACTTC	CASSQDRGNIQYF
TRBJ2-2	TRBD2	NA	TRBV5-1	TGCGCCAGCAGCTTTGGGGGGGGTTCGAACACCGGGGAGCTGTTTTTT	CASSFGGGSNTGELFF
TRBJ2-2	TRBD1	NA	TRBV5-1	TGCGCCAGCAGCCCGACAGGGGTAGGGACCGGGGAGCTGTTTTTT	CASSPTGVGTGELFF
TRBJ1-5	TRBD1	NA	TRBV18	TGTGCCAGCTCATCGGGACAGGGGGGTCAGCCCCAGCATTTT	CASSSGQGGQPQHF
TRBJ1-3	NA	NA	TRBV7-2	TGTGCCAGCAGCATAGTGGGGGGACGCTCTGGAAACACCATATATTTT	CASSIVGGRSGNTIYF
TRBJ2-7	TRBD1	NA	TRBV6-5	TGTGCCAGCAGTACTCAAACAGGGGGCTTGTCCGAGCAGTACTTC	CASSTQTGGLSEQYF
TRBJ2-5	NA	NA	TRBV27	TGTGCCAGCAGCGCTACAACAGGGTACGAGACCCAGTACTTC	CASSATTGYETQYF
TRBJ2-4	NA	NA	TRBV14	TGTGCCAGCAGCCAACCCTCGCGTGGAAACATTCAGTACTTC	CASSQPSRGNIQYF
TRBJ1-5	NA	NA	TRBV4-1	TGCGCCAGCAGCCAAGCGGGGGGTCTCAATCAGCCCCAGCATTTT	CASSQAGGLNQPQHF
TRBJ2-3	NA	NA	TRBV19	TGTGCCAGTAGTTCTCCCGTCGGAGATACGCAGTATTTT	CASSSPVGDTQYF
TRBJ2-2	NA	NA	TRBV5-4	TGTGCCAGCAGCGCTCGGAGAGTCCGTGACACCGGGGAGCTGTTTTTT	CASSARRVRDTGELFF
TRBJ1-6	NA	NA	TRBV2	TGTGCCAGCAGTGAAGCGGGCGATAATTCACCCCTCCACTTT	CASSEAGDNSPLHF
TRBJ2-2	NA	once	TRBV7-3	TGTGCCAGCAGCGGACAGCCCCTGAACACCGGGGAGCTGTTTTTT	CASSGQPLNTGELFF
TRBJ1-1	TRBD1	NA	TRBV5-1	TGCGCCAGCACCCCAGGGGGATGGGACACTGAAGCTTTCTTT	CASTPGGWDTEAFF
TRBJ2-1	NA	NA	TRBV21-1	TGTGCCAGCAGCATCCGGGAGCCAAAACGGGACTCCTACAATGAGCAGTTCTTC	CASSIREPKRDSYNEQFF
TRBJ1-3	TRBD1	few	TRBV7-9	TGTGCCAGCAGCCGGGACAGGCTGACTGGAAACACCATATATTTT	CASSRDRLTGNTIYF
TRBJ1-3	NA	NA	TRBV7-8	TGTGCCAGCAGCATCCGGGGGGGGACCTCTGGAAACACCATATATTTT	CASSIRGGTSGNTIYF
TRBJ1-5	NA	NA	TRBV6-2/TRBV6-3	TGTGCCAGCAGTTACCCGAACCCGCAGGCCGCGGGGCCCCAGCATTTT	CASSYPNPQAAGPQHF
TRBJ2-7	TRBD2	NA	TRBV27	TGTGCCACCAGGAGGGGACTAGCGGGAGGGCCGTCACCCTACGAGCAGTACTTC	CATRRGLAGGPSPYEQYF